This TCR beta chain was identified during a study of tumor-infiltrating lymphocytes in primary liver carcinoma. Study summary: Tumor stage was T1-T3 N0M0, and tumor size was 4.2 to 10 cm across.

This clonotype was observed once. At one end, the junction sequence differs from germline, possibly due to a read error. The source material, about 20-30 mg of unsorted bulk tissue, was used to co-extract RNA and DNA. Priming with a constant-region primer yielded TCR beta cDNA from roughly 500 ng total RNA. Three nested multiplex PCR rounds, a slightly modified ARM-PCR method, built the TCR beta libraries. TCRdb fed the multiplex PCR reads into MiXCR, producing one record per CDR3 protein. The table has approximately 110,000 distinct CDR3 sequences, around 60% seen once. The sample comprised liver tumor tissue from sampling region 1. The subset: tumor region T1, superior pole. The receptor was derived from a woman aged 60-75 years with primary liver carcinoma and hepatitis B virus infection.

This CDR3 reads CTAERAGRTDTQYF. The DNA of the CDR3 is TGTACCGCTGAGCGAGCGGGGCGCACAGATACGCAGTATTTT. V and J are TRBV29-1 and TRBJ2-3; the match to TRBD2 covers 7 bases. CDR3 length equals 14 residues. CDR1 is SQVTM and CDR2 is ANQGSEA in the germline V gene.